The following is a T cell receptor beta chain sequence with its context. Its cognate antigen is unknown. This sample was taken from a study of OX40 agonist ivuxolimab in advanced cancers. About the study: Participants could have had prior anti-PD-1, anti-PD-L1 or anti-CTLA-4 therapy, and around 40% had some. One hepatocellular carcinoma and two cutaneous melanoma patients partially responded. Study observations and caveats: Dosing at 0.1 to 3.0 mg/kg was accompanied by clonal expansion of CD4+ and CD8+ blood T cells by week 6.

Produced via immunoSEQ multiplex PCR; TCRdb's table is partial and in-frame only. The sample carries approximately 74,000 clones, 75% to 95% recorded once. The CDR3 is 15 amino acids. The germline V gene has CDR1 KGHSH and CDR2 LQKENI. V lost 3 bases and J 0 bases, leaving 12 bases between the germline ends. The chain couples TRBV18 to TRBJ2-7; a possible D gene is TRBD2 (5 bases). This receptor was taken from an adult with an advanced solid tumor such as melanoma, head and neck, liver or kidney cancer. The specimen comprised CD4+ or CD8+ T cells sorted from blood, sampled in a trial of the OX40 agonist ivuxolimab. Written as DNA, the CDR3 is TGTGCCAGCTCACCGCTCGCGGGTAGCTCCTACGAGCAGTACTTC. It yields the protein CASSPLAGSSYEQYF.